This T cell receptor (beta chain) is drawn from a study of blood T cell repertoires in COVID-19. Study as a whole: T cells, B-cell-depleted T cells, or PBMCs provided the cDNA or gDNA that served as material.

Original data processing: Using reference gene primer amplification, nucleated cell counts were estimated. Repertoires were generated with immunoSEQ multiplex PCR, while TCRdb's copy carries only in-frame clones and drops some. That table gives V, J and clone size, and the DNA gave D and trimming. The sample includes some 130,000 clones, about 87% of them seen just once. This CDR3 has 13 amino acids. From germline, CDR1 is SGHRS and CDR2 YFSETQ. Trimming cost V 3 bases and J 1 base, with 7 bases left between them. The rearrangement links TRBV5-1 to TRBJ1-2, with no clear D. Sequences were obtained from peripheral blood. The receptor was isolated from a human donor in a cohort sampled during active COVID-19. CDR3 loop: CASSSPGNYGYTF. CDR3 in DNA: TGCGCCAGCAGCTCACCGGGTAACTATGGCTACACCTTC.